Each of the 18 T cell receptor beta chains below was sequenced from the same sample in a study of blood T cell repertoires in COVID-19. Method: immunoSEQ multiplex PCR; TCRdb's copy keeps in-frame clones and lacks some. The sample shows tens of thousands of clones, roughly 85% of them seen only once. Sequenced: peripheral blood. Receptor source: a human donor with acute or convalescent COVID-19. The donor label of this sample is uncertain.

The V call is TRBV7-2, the J call TRBJ1-1; D perhaps matches TRBD1 (6 bases). CDR1 is SGHTA and CDR2 is FQGNSA in the germline V gene. This CDR3 spans 15 amino acids. The V and J ends lost 1 base and 0 bases respectively, with 9 bases between them. CDR3 region: CASSLVTGMNTEAFF. The CDR3 coding sequence is TGTGCCAGCAGCTTAGTGACAGGAATGAACACTGAAGCTTTCTTT.

The CDR3: CASSQGGFATNEKLFF. Written as DNA, the CDR3 is TGCGCCAGCAGCCAAGGAGGATTTGCAACTAATGAAAAACTGTTTTTT. This chain uses TRBV4-3 with TRBJ1-4; D call uncertain. The germline gives CDR1 LGHNA, CDR2 YSLEER. Trimming stripped 1 base from V and 0 bases from J, with 9 bases between. CDR3 length: 16 amino acids.

The count of this clone is one. The CDR3 here is CASSSAGNYGYTF. CDR3 sequence (DNA): TGTGCCAGCAGCTCTGCAGGGAACTATGGCTACACCTTC. This sequence joins TRBV6-2 or TRBV6-3 and TRBJ1-2, with a weak D call TRBD1 (5 bases). CDR3 length: 13 amino acids. The V gene lost 6 bases and the J gene lost 2 bases, with 10 bases spanning the gap. CDR1 and CDR2 (germline): MNHEY, SVGEGT.

The V and J genes are TRBV6-5 and TRBJ1-1, with D possibly TRBD1 on 6 matching bases. The germline V gene encodes CDR1 MNHEY and CDR2 SVGAGI. The CDR3 has 13 amino acids. Between the trimmed V and J ends, which lost 5 bases and 4 bases, there was a span of 11 bases. The DNA for the CDR3 is TGTGCCAGCAGTCCCCGGACAGTCACTGAAGCTTTCTTT. Its translation is CASSPRTVTEAFF.

The chain carries TRBV5-4 and TRBJ2-3, with 15 nucleotides matching TRBD2. CDR1 is SGHNT and CDR2 is YYREEE in the germline V gene (reference sequence). Trimming cost V 2 bases and J 1 base; bases outside gene matches: 5. The CDR3 extends over 18 amino acids. The CDR3 DNA is TGTGCCAGCAGCTTCCTATGGACTAGCGGGGGGGGCACAGATACGCAGTATTTT. Its protein is CASSFLWTSGGGTDTQYF. The full variable domain, its missing parts supplied by reference TRBV5-4 and TRBJ2-3, is ETGVTQSPTHLIKTRGQQVTLRCSSQSGHNTVSWYQQALGQGPQFIFQYYREEENGRGNFPPRFSGLQFPNYSSELNVNALELDDSALYLCASSFLWTSGGGTDTQYFGPGTRLTVL.

V gene TRBV11-1 combines with J gene TRBJ2-5; 14 bases agree with TRBD2. This CDR3 has 15 amino acids. Germline V CDR1 and CDR2: SGHAT, FQDESV (reference sequence). J gave up 9 bases and V 4 bases, and 7 bases lay outside the gene matches. This CDR3 is CASSSGLAGGDAQYF. In DNA, the CDR3 is TGTGCCAGCAGCTCTGGACTAGCGGGGGGCGATGCCCAGTACTTC.

As DNA, the CDR3 is TGCGCCAGCAGCTTCGGGACTACCTCCTACGAGCAGTACTTC. Translating gives CASSFGTTSYEQYF. This chain uses TRBV5-1 with TRBJ2-7; TRBD2 agrees at 7 bases. V gave up 2 bases and J gave up 0 bases; unmatched junction bases: 2. The CDR3 loop spans 14 amino acids. Germline assignment: CDR1 SGHRS and CDR2 YFSETQ.

This clone was picked up one time. The rearrangement joins TRBV19 to TRBJ2-7; D may be TRBD1 (6 bases). Germline V gene data show CDR1 as LNHDA and CDR2 as SQIVND (reference sequence). Trimming shortened V by 7 bases and J by 3 bases, and 16 bases separated the two germline ends. This CDR3 comprises 14 residues. The CDR3 loop is CASTLGAGVYEQYF. CDR3 sequence (DNA): TGTGCCAGTACTTTGGGGGCCGGAGTCTACGAGCAGTACTTC.

V gene TRBV4-3 combines with J gene TRBJ1-1; D ambiguous. Trimming left V 0 bases short and J 1 base short, with 12 bases between. From germline, CDR1 is LGHNA and CDR2 YSLEER. The CDR3 is 16 amino acids. The CDR3 sequence: CASSQEWIAGNTEAFF. The CDR3 coding sequence is TGCGCCAGCAGCCAAGAATGGATAGCGGGGAACACTGAAGCTTTCTTT.

This rearrangement joins TRBV18 to TRBJ2-3, with 9 bases identical to TRBD2. CDR1 is KGHSH, CDR2 LQKENI, per germline. The CDR3 has 15 amino acids. V lost 2 bases and J lost 4; bases outside the gene matches: 4. CDR3 DNA: TGTGCCAGCTCACCAGCGGGGGGGCCCCCAGATACGCAGTATTTT. Protein sequence: CASSPAGGPPDTQYF. Full variable domain (remainder filled in from reference TRBV18 and TRBJ2-3): NAGVMQNPRHLVRRRGQEARLRCSPMKGHSHVYWYRQLPEEGLKFMVYLQKENIIDESGMPKERFSAEFPKEGPSILRIQQVVRGDSAAYFCASSPAGGPPDTQYFGPGTRLTVL.

J is TRBJ1-6 and V is TRBV7-3; 7 bases line up with TRBD1. CDR1 SGHTA and CDR2 FQGTGA come from the germline V gene. V was clipped by 3 bases and J by 7 bases; unmatched bases: 6. This CDR3 contains 15 residues. The CDR3 spells CASSLLRQGNSPLHF. The CDR3 coding sequence is TGTGCCAGCAGCTTGCTTAGACAGGGAAATTCACCCCTCCACTTT.

V gene TRBV6-5 combines with J gene TRBJ2-1, with D unclear. The CDR3 is made up of 13 amino acids. Germline V gives CDR1 MNHEY, CDR2 SVGAGI. V lost 2 bases, J lost 4 bases, and 6 bases lay in between. The CDR3 DNA reads as TGTGCCAGCAGTTACGGAGTGTACAATGAGCAGTTCTTC. This translates into CASSYGVYNEQFF.

This clone was seen only once. The V and J genes are TRBV24-1 and TRBJ2-2; a weak D match, TRBD2 (5 bases). V gave up 5 bases and J gave up 4 bases, with 7 bases separating them. The germline V gene encodes CDR1 KGHDR and CDR2 SFDVKD. The CDR3 contains 13 residues. The CDR3 region is CATSGEGTGELFF. CDR3 DNA: TGTGCCACCAGTGGAGAGGGCACCGGGGAGCTGTTTTTT.

The rearrangement links TRBV6-5 to TRBJ1-2; 7 nucleotides agree with TRBD1. After removal of 6 bases from V and 4 bases from J, the junction contained 8 bases not matched to a gene. Germline-derived CDR1 and CDR2 are MNHEY and SVGAGI. This CDR3 comprises 14 residues. The CDR3 DNA reads as TGTGCCAGCAGACCACCGGGACAGCGCTATGGCTACACCTTC. Translated: CASRPPGQRYGYTF.

V gene TRBV5-6 combines with J gene TRBJ2-3; D is perhaps TRBD1 (5 bases). The length of the CDR3 is 15 residues. The V and J ends lost 3 bases and 5 bases respectively, with 16 bases between them. Germline lookup yields CDR1 SGHDT and CDR2 YYEEEE. In DNA, the CDR3 is TGTGCCAGCAGCTCATGGGGCGCATTGAAAGATACGCAGTATTTT. It yields the protein CASSSWGALKDTQYF.

This CDR3 is CASSPGTGGENQPQHF. The CDR3 nucleotides read TGTGCCAGCAGCCCCGGGACAGGGGGCGAAAATCAGCCCCAGCATTTT. The V call is TRBV28, the J call TRBJ1-5; TRBD1 agrees at 12 bases. V gave up 6 bases and J gave up 4 bases; unmatched junction bases: 7. Germline V gene data show CDR1 as MDHEN and CDR2 as SYDVKM. CDR3 length: 16 residues.

The rearrangement links TRBV6-2 or TRBV6-3 to TRBJ2-7, with 7 bases aligning to TRBD1. The length of the CDR3 is 14 residues. Germline CDR1 reads MNHEY; CDR2 reads SVGEGT. The J segment lost 4 bases and the V segment lost 4 bases, leaving 7 bases of the junction unmatched. The DNA for the CDR3 is TGTGCCAGCAGTTCAAAGACAGGGCGGTACGAGCAGTACTTC. Translated: CASSSKTGRYEQYF.

The CDR3, as DNA: TGTGCCAGCAGCTCGGGACAGCAAGAGACCCAGTACTTC. It specifies CASSSGQQETQYF. The J gene is TRBJ2-5, the V gene TRBV7-3, with 7 bases aligning to TRBD1. V lost 4 bases, J lost 2 bases, and 1 base stayed unmatched. Germline assignment: CDR1 SGHTA and CDR2 FQGTGA. This CDR3 comprises 13 residues.